The source of this T cell receptor beta chain is a study of CD8 T cells in ankylosing spondylitis. Many counts were recorded for this clonotype. Its antigen is as yet unknown. TCRdb used MiXCR to reprocess the 5' RACE reads, holding one entry per CDR3 protein. The sample records more than 500,000 distinct CDR3 sequences, 5.3% being singletons. Trimming took off 7 bases at V and 3 bases at J, with 13 bases between the two ends. Per the germline V gene, CDR1 is MDHEN and CDR2 is SYDVKM. The CDR3 is made up of 13 amino acids. Study results and caveats: Seemingly distinctive of ankylosing spondylitis blood was a TCR beta motif formed by eight highly homologous variants. Reported data indicate significant enrichment of disease-linked clones within matched ankylosing spondylitis synovial fluid.

The chain has TRBV28 and TRBJ2-7, with D perhaps given as TRBD1 or TRBD2 (5 bases each). The TCR sequence derives from a male donor with ankylosing spondylitis. Input material: blood, either unsorted or a sorted T cell fraction (not recorded which). For the CDR3, the DNA is TGTGCCAGCACCGGGGACGGCTACTACGAGCAGTACTTC. Residues: CASTGDGYYEQYF.